This T cell receptor beta chain was found in a study of control samples from healthy donors and cancer patients. The data were produced by immunoSEQ multiplex PCR, yet TCRdb's version contains in-frame clones alone and is incomplete. The sample includes about 84,000 clones, approximately 82% of them seen just once. CDR1 and CDR2 from the germline V gene are SEHNR and FQNEAQ (reference sequence). CDR3 length: 13 amino acids. V lost 7 bases to trimming and J lost 5 bases, with 14 bases between them. V and J are TRBV7-9 and TRBJ2-5; D is perhaps TRBD1 or TRBD2 (7 bases each). Sample: PBMCs. This TCR was recovered from a man aged 60 to 69 with head and neck cancer. In nucleotides, the CDR3 is TGTGCCAGCATGCAGGGGGGGTTGGAGACCCAGTACTTC. It is translated as CASMQGGLETQYF.